This T cell receptor beta chain was retrieved from a study of low-dose radiotherapy and immunotherapy resistance in tumors. Study overall: Members of Cohort 1 were treated with 0.5 Gy per fraction every 2 weeks. The prescribed total PTV dose was 6.5 Gy. A dose of 1 Gy per fraction every two weeks went to Cohort 2, totaling 13 Gy over 26 weeks.

The CDR3 has 13 residues. Germline V gene lookup returns CDR1 SGHDT and CDR2 YYEEEE. The V end was cut by 0 bases, the J end by 10 bases, with 13 bases between. The time point was: after trial treatment. Treatment meaning: LDRT plus nivolumab, ipilimumab, low-dose cyclophosphamide and aspirin (RACIN trial). Enrollment required an advanced solid tumor negative for tumor-infiltrating lymphocytes. With TRAV- and TRBV-specific primers, first-strand cDNA was made, covering the alpha and beta chains. The authors ran around 19 PCR cycles to amplify TCRs with a constant-region primer and V-primer adapter. TCRdb reprocessed the reads via MiXCR and lists one record per CDR3 protein. The sample carries about 100,000 distinct CDR3 sequences, less than 25% recorded once. This clonotype was counted at least ten times.

Material: PBMCs, obtained after low-dose radiotherapy plus immunotherapy. This TCR derives from a male donor with prostate cancer. The V call is TRBV5-6, the J call TRBJ1-1; maybe TRBD1 (6 bases). CDR3 nucleotides: TGTGCCAGCAGCTTGGTACAGGGAGTAGGAGCTTTCTTT. Its protein is CASSLVQGVGAFF.